The entry below gives a single TCR beta chain sequence along with its context. Antigen unknown. A read error may account for a junction end that differs from germline. The sample is drawn from a study of CD8+CD57+ T cells in acquired aplastic anemia. Study background: Across the sorted CD4+ and CD8+ cells, DNA amounts averaged roughly 3 ug. Study-wide findings and caveats: Patients and controls shared over 25 CD8+ CDR3 sequences, which appeared highly expressed in patients and within their immunodominant clones. Patients and controls were not found to differ significantly in CD8+ Simpson's diversity.

The CDR3 totals 14 residues. Germline loops: CDR1 ENHRY, CDR2 SYGVKD. Flow cytometry had shown expanded CD8+CD57+ cells in the patients chosen for sequencing. Genomic DNA was employed as the template in profiling TCR beta VDJ and CDR3. One entry per CDR3 protein results from TCRdb running MiXCR on the reads. Of about 150,000 distinct CDR3 sequences listed, roughly 50% were seen once; the top ten hold 25% to 35%. The specimen was sorted CD4+, CD8+, or CD8+CD57+ T cells (not recorded which) from PBMCs. The clonotype originates from a human donor with aplastic anemia. This chain uses TRBV10-3 with TRBJ1-1, with a weak D call TRBD1 (5 bases). This chain's CDR3 is CASSLKGFGTEAFF. The CDR3 DNA reads as TGTGCCAGCAGTTTAAAGGGGTTTGGGACTGAAGCTTTCTTT.